The 4 T cell receptor beta chains presented below share a single source sample, sequenced in a study of response to subunit inactivated influenza vaccine. TCRdb itself ran the RT-PCR reads through MiXCR, one entry per CDR3 protein. The sample includes around 200,000 distinct CDR3 sequences, 7.5% to 10% of them seen just once. The sequencing used non-naive T cells sorted from PBMCs, collected on the day of vaccination. The receptors shown here come from a man in his forties or fifties who received an inactivated influenza vaccine.

V and J are TRBV28 and TRBJ2-1, with a tentative D call TRBD1 (6 bases). The CDR3 runs to 17 residues. V was trimmed by 4 bases and J by 5 bases, leaving 21 bases between them. CDR1 and CDR2 from the germline V gene are MDHEN and SYDVKM. This CDR3 reads CASSYLPPRTEHNEQFF. The CDR3, as DNA: TGTGCCAGCAGTTACTTACCTCCTCGGACAGAGCACAATGAGCAGTTCTTC.

This clonotype has more than one count but fewer than ten. The J gene is TRBJ1-4, the V gene TRBV24-1, with D tentatively TRBD1 (6 bases). Germline V gene data show CDR1 as KGHDR and CDR2 as SFDVKD. V lost 4 bases and J lost 5, with 13 bases in between. This CDR3 has 15 amino acids. This CDR3 is CATSDGYRENEKLFF. CDR3 coding DNA: TGTGCCACCAGTGACGGGTACAGGGAGAATGAAAAACTGTTTTTT.

The table lists this clonotype with many counts. The V gene is TRBV30, the J gene TRBJ1-1; the D is unclear. V was shortened by 0 bases and J by 4 bases, with 9 bases between the two germline ends. The CDR3 sequence is 13 residues long. From germline, CDR1 is GTSNPN and CDR2 SVGIG (reference sequence). The CDR3: CAWSVGSRTEAFF. The CDR3 bases are TGTGCCTGGAGTGTAGGCAGTCGCACTGAAGCTTTCTTT.

This clonotype was observed a few times. The chain joins TRBV6-2 or TRBV6-3 to TRBJ2-1; 10 nucleotides agree with TRBD2. The CDR3 contains 16 residues. V lost 4 bases, J lost 7 bases, and 10 bases stayed unmatched. Germline V gene sequence: CDR1 MNHEY, CDR2 SVGEGT. CDR3 nucleotide sequence: TGTGCCAGCAGTTCTCGGTCACTAGCGGGATCGAATGAGCAGTTCTTC. It codes for CASSSRSLAGSNEQFF.